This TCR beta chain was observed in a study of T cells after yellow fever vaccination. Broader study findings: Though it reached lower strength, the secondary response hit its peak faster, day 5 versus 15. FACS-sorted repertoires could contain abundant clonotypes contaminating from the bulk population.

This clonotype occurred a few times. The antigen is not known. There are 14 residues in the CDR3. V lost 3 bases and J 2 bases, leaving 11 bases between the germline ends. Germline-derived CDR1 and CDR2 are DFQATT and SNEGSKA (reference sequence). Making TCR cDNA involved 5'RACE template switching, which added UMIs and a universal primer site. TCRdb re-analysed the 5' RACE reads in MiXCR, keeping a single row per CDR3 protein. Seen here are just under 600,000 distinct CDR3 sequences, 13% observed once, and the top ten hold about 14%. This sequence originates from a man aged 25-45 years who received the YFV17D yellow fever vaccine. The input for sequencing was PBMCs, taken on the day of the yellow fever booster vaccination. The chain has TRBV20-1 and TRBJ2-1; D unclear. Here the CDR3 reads CSASQARPYNEQFF. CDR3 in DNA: TGCAGTGCTAGTCAGGCCCGACCCTACAATGAGCAGTTCTTC.